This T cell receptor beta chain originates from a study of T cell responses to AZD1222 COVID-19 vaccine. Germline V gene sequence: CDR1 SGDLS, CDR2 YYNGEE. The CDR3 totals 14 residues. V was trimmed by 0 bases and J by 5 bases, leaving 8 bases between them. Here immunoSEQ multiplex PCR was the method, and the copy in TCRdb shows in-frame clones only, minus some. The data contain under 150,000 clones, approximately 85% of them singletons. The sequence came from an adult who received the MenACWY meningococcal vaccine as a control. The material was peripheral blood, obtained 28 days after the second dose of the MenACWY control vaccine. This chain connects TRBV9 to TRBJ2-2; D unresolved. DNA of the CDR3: TGTGCCAGCAGCGTAGCTCAACAGACCGGGGAGCTGTTTTTT. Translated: CASSVAQQTGELFF.